This entry lists 10 T cell receptor beta chains sequenced from one sample in a study of blood T cell repertoires in COVID-19. Method: immunoSEQ multiplex PCR; TCRdb's copy keeps in-frame clones and lacks some. The sample lists about 370,000 clones, 80% to 90% seen once, with approximately 1% in the top ten. The sample comprised PBMCs or T cells enriched from blood (not recorded which). Every receptor here comes from a man aged 18 to 29 who had recovered from COVID-19.

This chain links TRBV28 with TRBJ1-6; perhaps TRBD1 as D (6 bases). Per germline, CDR1 MDHEN and CDR2 SYDVKM. This CDR3 spans 11 amino acids. Trimming took 8 bases from V and 7 from J, leaving 6 bases between them. The CDR3 protein is CASQGNSPLHF. The CDR3 nucleotides read TGTGCCAGCCAGGGGAATTCACCCCTCCACTTT.

The chain employs TRBV3-1 (or the pseudogene TRBV3-2) and TRBJ2-7, with D maybe TRBD1 (6 bases). Trimming cost V 5 bases and J 6 bases, with 14 bases left between them. Germline lookup yields CDR1 LGHDT and CDR2 YNNKEL (reference sequence). The CDR3 runs to 13 residues. The DNA for the CDR3 is TGTGCCAGCAGCTATGGGACACGGGCCGAGCAGTACTTC. Encoded protein: CASSYGTRAEQYF.

V gene TRBV6-5 combines with J gene TRBJ1-6; 7 bases are a match to TRBD1. Germline lookup yields CDR1 MNHEY and CDR2 SVGAGI. With V trimmed by 3 bases and J by 5 bases, 4 bases remained unmatched. The length of the CDR3 is 15 residues. The CDR3 DNA is TGTGCCAGCAGTTATACCGGGACAGATAATTCACCCCTCCACTTT. Its translation: CASSYTGTDNSPLHF.

The chain is built from TRBV19 and TRBJ1-1, with D possibly matching TRBD1 (6 bases). The V end was cut by 2 bases, the J end by 2 bases, with 9 bases between. Germline CDR1 LNHDA, CDR2 SQIVND (reference sequence). CDR3 length equals 14 residues. This CDR3 reads CASSISGGNTEAFF. CDR3 coding DNA: TGTGCCAGTAGTATATCGGGGGGCAACACTGAAGCTTTCTTT.

The chain has TRBV5-1 and TRBJ2-2; TRBD1 aligns across 10 bases. Per germline, CDR1 SGHRS and CDR2 YFSETQ. Trimming at V came to 2 bases and at J to 6 bases, leaving 7 bases not matched to a gene. The CDR3 contains 16 residues. The CDR3, as DNA: TGCGCCAGCAGCTTTCAACCGGGACAGGGGTCCGGGGAGCTGTTTTTT. Amino acids: CASSFQPGQGSGELFF.

V gene TRBV7-9 combines with J gene TRBJ2-7, with D unresolved. The germline V gene has CDR1 SEHNR and CDR2 FQNEAQ (reference sequence). The CDR3 is 15 residues long. Between the trimmed V and J ends, which lost 5 bases and 4 bases, there was a span of 18 bases. Here the CDR3 DNA reads TGTGCCAGCAGCCCCCACTCCACCATGGTATACGAGCAGTACTTC. Protein product: CASSPHSTMVYEQYF.

The chain carries TRBV30 and TRBJ2-2, with 8 bases lining up with TRBD1. Germline-derived CDR1 and CDR2 are GTSNPN and SVGIG (reference sequence). After removal of 4 bases from V and 5 bases from J, the junction contained 6 bases not matched to a gene. This CDR3 is built from 14 residues. CDR3: CAWMTGEGTGELFF. CDR3 bases: TGTGCCTGGATGACAGGGGAAGGGACCGGGGAGCTGTTTTTT.

The chain links TRBV7-9 to TRBJ1-4; no clear D gene. Germline CDR1 reads SEHNR; CDR2 reads FQNEAQ (reference sequence). The CDR3 contains 14 residues. Trimming left V 2 bases short and J 11 bases short, with 15 bases between. CDR3 region: CASSLLPRLGKLFF. The CDR3 coding sequence is TGTGCCAGCAGCTTATTACCACGGCTCGGGAAACTGTTTTTT.

This chain connects TRBV5-6 to TRBJ1-3, with 8 bases aligning to TRBD1. Trimming cost V 1 base and J 0 bases; bases outside gene matches: 0. CDR1 and CDR2 (germline): SGHDT, YYEEEE. This CDR3 has 15 residues. The CDR3 region is CASSLTGGSGNTIYF. CDR3 sequence (DNA): TGTGCCAGCAGCTTGACAGGGGGCTCTGGAAACACCATATATTTT.

This clone has a single count. V gene TRBV19 combines with J gene TRBJ2-1, with a weak D call TRBD2 (7 bases). The V end lost 6 bases, the J end lost 8 bases, and 29 bases lay between the germline ends. Germline V lookup: CDR1 LNHDA, CDR2 SQIVND (reference sequence). This CDR3 region has 18 residues. CDR3 loop: CASRRRGANREGIDEQFF. Written as DNA, the CDR3 is TGTGCCAGTAGGAGACGCGGAGCCAACAGGGAGGGAATCGATGAGCAGTTCTTC.